This TCR beta chain was captured by sequencing in a study of blood T cell repertoires in COVID-19. CDR1 and CDR2 (germline): SGHVS, FQNEAQ. CDR3 length equals 15 residues. Trimming took off 0 bases at V and 2 bases at J, with 10 bases between the two ends. This clone was seen once. Grouping used clinical history reported by participants in a survey and questionnaire. Only in-frame clones appear in the TCRdb table, and some are missing; sequencing was by immunoSEQ multiplex PCR. The repertoire includes approximately 200,000 clones, about 91% of them detected once, and 2% to 2.5% sits in the top ten. The sequenced sample was PBMCs or T cells enriched from blood (not recorded which). This chain uses TRBV7-8 with TRBJ2-5; a weak D match, TRBD2 (6 bases). This TCR was recovered from a woman aged 40 to 50 with acute COVID-19. The CDR3 is CASSLAMEGQETQYF. DNA for the CDR3: TGTGCCAGCAGCTTAGCCATGGAGGGGCAAGAGACCCAGTACTTC.